This T cell receptor beta chain was profiled in a study of blood T cells in healthy people across ages. Combining a sample-barcoded 5' primer with a J-beta primer mix, a second PCR ran for roughly 7 to 11 cycles. In TCRdb, the 5' RACE reads were re-called with MiXCR into one record per CDR3 protein. The sample holds some 900,000 distinct CDR3 sequences, 45% to 50% seen once. V lost 1 base to trimming and J lost 0 bases, with 13 bases between them. Germline V CDR1 and CDR2: SGHVS, FNYEAQ. This CDR3 comprises 16 residues. The source of this sequence is a man aged 25-45 years in good health. The chain joins TRBV7-6 to TRBJ2-7; possible D gene TRBD1, 6 bases. The sample was blood. The CDR3 is CASSLGGAQGSYEQYF. The CDR3 DNA is TGTGCCAGCAGCTTAGGTGGGGCACAGGGCTCCTACGAGCAGTACTTC.